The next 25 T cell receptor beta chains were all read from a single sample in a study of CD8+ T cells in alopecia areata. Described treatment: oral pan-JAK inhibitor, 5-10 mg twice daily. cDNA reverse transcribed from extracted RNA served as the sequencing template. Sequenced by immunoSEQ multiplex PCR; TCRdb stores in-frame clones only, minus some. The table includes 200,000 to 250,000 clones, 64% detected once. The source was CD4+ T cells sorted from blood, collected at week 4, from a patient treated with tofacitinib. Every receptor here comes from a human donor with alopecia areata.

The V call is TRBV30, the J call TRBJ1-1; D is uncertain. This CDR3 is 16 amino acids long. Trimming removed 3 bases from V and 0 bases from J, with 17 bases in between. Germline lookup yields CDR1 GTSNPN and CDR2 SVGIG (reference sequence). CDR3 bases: TGTGCCTGGAGAAATAAAGTCGGGCCCATGAACACTGAAGCTTTCTTT. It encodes CAWRNKVGPMNTEAFF.

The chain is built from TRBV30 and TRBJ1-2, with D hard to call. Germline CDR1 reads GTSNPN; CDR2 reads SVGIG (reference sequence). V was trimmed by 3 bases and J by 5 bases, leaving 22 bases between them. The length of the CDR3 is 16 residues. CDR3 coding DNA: TGTGCCTGGAGAAAGACCGGAACGGACTCTATGTATGGCTACACCTTC. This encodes CAWRKTGTDSMYGYTF.

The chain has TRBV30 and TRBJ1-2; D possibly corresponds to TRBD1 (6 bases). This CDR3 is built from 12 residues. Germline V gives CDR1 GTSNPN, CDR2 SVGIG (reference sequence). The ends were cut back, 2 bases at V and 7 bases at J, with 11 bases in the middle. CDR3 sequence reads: CAWSTGPGGYTF. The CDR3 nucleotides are TGTGCCTGGAGTACAGGGCCTGGTGGCTACACCTTC.

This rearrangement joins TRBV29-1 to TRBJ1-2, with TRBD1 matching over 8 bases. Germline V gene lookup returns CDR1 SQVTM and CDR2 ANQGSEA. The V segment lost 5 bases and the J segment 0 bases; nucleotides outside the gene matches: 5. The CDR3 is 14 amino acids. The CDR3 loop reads CSVRPGGANYGYTF. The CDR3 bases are TGCAGCGTTAGGCCAGGGGGCGCTAACTATGGCTACACCTTC. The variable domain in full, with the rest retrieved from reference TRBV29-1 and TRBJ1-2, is SAVISQKPSRDICQRGTSLTIQCQVDSQVTMMFWYRQQPGQSLTLIATANQGSEATYESGFVIDKFPISRPNLTFSTLTVSNMSPEDSSIYLCSVRPGGANYGYTFGSGTRLTVV.

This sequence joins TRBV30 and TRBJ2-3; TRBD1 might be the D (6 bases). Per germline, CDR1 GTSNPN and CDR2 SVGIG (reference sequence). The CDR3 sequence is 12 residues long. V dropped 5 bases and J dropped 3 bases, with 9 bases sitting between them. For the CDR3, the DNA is TGTGCCTGGGGGACACGGACAGATACGCAGTATTTT. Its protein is CAWGTRTDTQYF.

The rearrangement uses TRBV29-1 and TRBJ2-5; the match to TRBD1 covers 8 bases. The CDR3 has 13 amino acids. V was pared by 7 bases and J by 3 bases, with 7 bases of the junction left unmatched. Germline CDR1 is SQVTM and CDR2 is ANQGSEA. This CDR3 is CSASDRGKETQYF. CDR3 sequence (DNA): TGCAGCGCCTCCGACAGGGGAAAAGAGACCCAGTACTTC.

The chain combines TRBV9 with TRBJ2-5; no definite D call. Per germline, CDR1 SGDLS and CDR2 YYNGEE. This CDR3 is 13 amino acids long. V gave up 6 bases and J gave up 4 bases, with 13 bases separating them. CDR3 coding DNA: TGTGCCAGCACCGCCCCAAATGGAGAGACCCAGTACTTC. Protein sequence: CASTAPNGETQYF.

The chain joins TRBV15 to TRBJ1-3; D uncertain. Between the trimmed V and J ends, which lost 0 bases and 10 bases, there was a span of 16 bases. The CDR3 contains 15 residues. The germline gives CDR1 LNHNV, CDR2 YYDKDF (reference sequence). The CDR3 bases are TGTGCCACCAGCAGAGACCGGGCCACAACCGGGACCATATATTTT. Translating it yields CATSRDRATTGTIYF.

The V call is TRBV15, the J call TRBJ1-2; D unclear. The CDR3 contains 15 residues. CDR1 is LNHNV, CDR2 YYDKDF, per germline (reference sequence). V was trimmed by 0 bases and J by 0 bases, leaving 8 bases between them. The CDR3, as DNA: TGTGCCACCAGCAGAGATCCGTTAGCTAACTATGGCTACACCTTC. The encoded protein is CATSRDPLANYGYTF.

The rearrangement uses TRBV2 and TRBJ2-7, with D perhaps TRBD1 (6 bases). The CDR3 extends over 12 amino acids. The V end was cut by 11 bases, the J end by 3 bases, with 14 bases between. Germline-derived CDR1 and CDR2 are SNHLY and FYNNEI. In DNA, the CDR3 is TGTGCCTCCAGCCGGGACAACTACGAGCAGTACTTC. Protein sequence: CASSRDNYEQYF.

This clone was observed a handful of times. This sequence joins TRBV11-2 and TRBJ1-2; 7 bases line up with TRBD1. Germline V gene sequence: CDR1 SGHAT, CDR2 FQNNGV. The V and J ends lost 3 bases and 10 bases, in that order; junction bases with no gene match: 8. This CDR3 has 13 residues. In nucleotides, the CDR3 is TGTGCCAGCAGCTTCGTACGACAGGGAAACTACACCTTC. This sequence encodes CASSFVRQGNYTF.

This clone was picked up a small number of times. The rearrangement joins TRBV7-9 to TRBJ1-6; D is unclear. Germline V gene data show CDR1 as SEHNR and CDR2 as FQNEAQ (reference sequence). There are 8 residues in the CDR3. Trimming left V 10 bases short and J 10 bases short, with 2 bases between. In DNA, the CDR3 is TGTGCCACCTCACCCCTCCACTTT. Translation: CATSPLHF. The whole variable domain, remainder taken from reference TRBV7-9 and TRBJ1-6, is DTGVSQNPRHKITKRGQNVTFRCDPISEHNRLYWYRQTLGQGPEFLTYFQNEAQLEKSRLLSDRFSAERPKGSFSTLEIQRTEQGDSAMYLCATSPLHFGNGTRLTVT.

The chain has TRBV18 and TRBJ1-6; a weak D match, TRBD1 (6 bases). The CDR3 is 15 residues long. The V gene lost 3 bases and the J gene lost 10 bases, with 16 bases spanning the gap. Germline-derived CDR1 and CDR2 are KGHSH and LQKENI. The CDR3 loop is CASSPDSFRGSPLHF. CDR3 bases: TGTGCCAGCTCACCGGACAGTTTCCGTGGGTCACCCCTCCACTTT.

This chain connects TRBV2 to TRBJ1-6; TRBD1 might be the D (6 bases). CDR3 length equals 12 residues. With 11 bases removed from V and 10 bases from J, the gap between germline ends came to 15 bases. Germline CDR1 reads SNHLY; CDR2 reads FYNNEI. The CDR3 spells CARGQPGSPLHF. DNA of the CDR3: TGTGCCCGAGGACAGCCCGGGTCACCCCTCCACTTT.

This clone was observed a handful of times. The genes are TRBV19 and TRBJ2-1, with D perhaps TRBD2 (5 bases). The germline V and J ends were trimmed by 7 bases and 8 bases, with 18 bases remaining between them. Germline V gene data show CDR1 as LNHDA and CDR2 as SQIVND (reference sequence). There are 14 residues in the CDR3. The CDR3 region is CASTAGLRGDEQFF. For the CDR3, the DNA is TGTGCCAGTACCGCGGGCCTAAGAGGTGATGAGCAGTTCTTC.

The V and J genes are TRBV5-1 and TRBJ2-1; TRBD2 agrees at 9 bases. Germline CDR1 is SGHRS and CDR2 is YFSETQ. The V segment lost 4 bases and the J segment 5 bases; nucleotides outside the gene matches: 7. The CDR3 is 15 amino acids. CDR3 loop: CASSLGASGNNEQFF. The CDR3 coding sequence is TGCGCCAGCAGCCTTGGTGCTAGCGGGAACAATGAGCAGTTCTTC.

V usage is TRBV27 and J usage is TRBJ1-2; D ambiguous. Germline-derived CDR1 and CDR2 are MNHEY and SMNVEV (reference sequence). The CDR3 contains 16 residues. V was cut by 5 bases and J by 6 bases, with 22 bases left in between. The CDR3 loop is CASSMLGQLGWNGYTF. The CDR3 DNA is TGTGCCAGCAGTATGCTTGGGCAGCTTGGGTGGAATGGCTACACCTTC.

The CDR3 bases are TGTGCCAGCAGTGACGACAGGGTAAGGGAGCAGTACTTC. It codes for CASSDDRVREQYF. The chain links TRBV2 to TRBJ2-7; 7 bases match TRBD1. The CDR3 runs 13 residues. The J segment lost 7 bases and the V segment lost 3 bases, leaving 6 bases of the junction unmatched. CDR1 and CDR2 from the germline V gene are SNHLY and FYNNEI.

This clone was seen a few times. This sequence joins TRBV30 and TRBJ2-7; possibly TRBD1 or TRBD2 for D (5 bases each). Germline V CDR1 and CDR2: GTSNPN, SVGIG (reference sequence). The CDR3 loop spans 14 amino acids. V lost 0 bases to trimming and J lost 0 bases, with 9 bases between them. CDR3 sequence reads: CAWSVEGSSYEQYF. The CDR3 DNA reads TGTGCCTGGAGTGTAGAGGGGAGCTCCTACGAGCAGTACTTC.

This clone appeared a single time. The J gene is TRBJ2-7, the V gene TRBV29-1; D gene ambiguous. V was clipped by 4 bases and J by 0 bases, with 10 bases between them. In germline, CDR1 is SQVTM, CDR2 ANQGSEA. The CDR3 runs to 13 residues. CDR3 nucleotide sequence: TGCAGCGTTGCCCGGCAGTCCTCCTACGAGCAGTACTTC. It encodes CSVARQSSYEQYF.

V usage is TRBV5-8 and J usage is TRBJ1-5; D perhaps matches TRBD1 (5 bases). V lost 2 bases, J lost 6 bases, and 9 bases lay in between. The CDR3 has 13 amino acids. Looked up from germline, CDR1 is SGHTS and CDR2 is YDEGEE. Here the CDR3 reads CASSFQGSQPQHF. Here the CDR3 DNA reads TGTGCCAGCAGCTTCCAGGGAAGTCAGCCCCAGCATTTT.

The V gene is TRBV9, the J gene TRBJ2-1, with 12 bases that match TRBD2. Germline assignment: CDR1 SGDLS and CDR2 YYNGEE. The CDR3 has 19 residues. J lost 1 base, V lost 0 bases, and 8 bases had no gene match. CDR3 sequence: CASSVGRKLAGGSYNEQFF. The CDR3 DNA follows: TGTGCCAGCAGCGTAGGGAGAAAACTAGCGGGGGGTTCCTACAATGAGCAGTTCTTC.

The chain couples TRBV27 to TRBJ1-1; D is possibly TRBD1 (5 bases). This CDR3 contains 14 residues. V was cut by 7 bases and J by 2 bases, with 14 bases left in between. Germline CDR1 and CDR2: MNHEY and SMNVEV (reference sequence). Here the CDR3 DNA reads TGTGCCAGCATCAGCGTCGGGGGAAACACTGAAGCTTTCTTT. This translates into CASISVGGNTEAFF.

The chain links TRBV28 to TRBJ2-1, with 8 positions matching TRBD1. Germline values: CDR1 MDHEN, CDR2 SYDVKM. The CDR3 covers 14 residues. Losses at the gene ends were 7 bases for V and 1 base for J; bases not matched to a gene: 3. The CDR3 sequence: CASTTGGSYNEQFF. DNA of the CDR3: TGTGCCAGCACCACAGGGGGATCCTACAATGAGCAGTTCTTC.

The chain's CDR3 is CSVRGPFQETQYF. The CDR3 nucleotides are TGCAGCGTTAGGGGACCCTTCCAAGAGACCCAGTACTTC. The chain recombines TRBV29-1 with TRBJ2-5; D tentatively reads TRBD1 or TRBD2 (5 bases each). The CDR3 spans 13 residues. Germline loops: CDR1 SQVTM, CDR2 ANQGSEA. V shed 5 bases and J shed 1 base, with 11 bases lying between them.